A selection of T cell receptor beta chains follows, all from one sample in a study of T cell responses to AZD1222 COVID-19 vaccine. Sequencing was performed with immunoSEQ multiplex PCR; in TCRdb, only in-frame clones are kept and a portion is missing. Counted here are around 180,000 clones, approximately 87% occurring once; the ten biggest clones make up 2.5% to 3%. The specimen comprised peripheral blood, sampled on day 0 of MenACWY control vaccination. All receptors come from an adult in good health. The CDR3 runs from the conserved cysteine through the conserved F or W. D genes are given only for firm matches. Expanded clones are given a class, and other clones once, few, many or no size at all.

TRBV15,-,-,TRBJ1-5,CATSRDSGSNQPQHF,TGTGCCACCAGCAGAGATAGCGGTAGCAATCAGCCCCAGCATTTT
TRBV9,once,-,TRBJ1-1,CASSVKQGSEAFF,TGTGCCAGCAGCGTAAAGCAGGGGAGTGAAGCTTTCTTT
TRBV9,few,-,TRBJ2-1,CASSVAGNEQFF,TGTGCCAGCAGCGTAGCAGGCAATGAGCAGTTCTTC
TRBV6-5,-,-,TRBJ1-1,CASSYGGTSGTEAFF,TGTGCCAGCAGTTACGGGGGGACCTCCGGGACTGAAGCTTTCTTT
TRBV6-5,once,-,TRBJ2-5,CASSPTLGETQYF,TGTGCCAGCAGTCCGACCTTGGGGGAGACCCAGTACTTC
TRBV27,-,-,TRBJ2-7,CASSRQGSYEQYF,TGTGCCAGCAGTCGCCAGGGGAGCTACGAGCAGTACTTC
TRBV5-1,-,-,TRBJ1-5,CASSHSTDISQPQHF,TGCGCCAGCTCCCATTCGACCGATATCTCGCAGCCCCAGCATTTT
TRBV2,-,-,TRBJ1-1,CASSVRGEAFF,TGTGCCAGCAGTGTACGTGGGGAAGCTTTCTTT
TRBV7-3,-,-,TRBJ2-1,CASSPGRSSYNEQFF,TGTGCCAGCAGCCCGGGACGCAGCTCCTACAATGAGCAGTTCTTC
TRBV9,-,-,TRBJ1-6,CASSVGWGEANSPLHF,TGTGCCAGCAGCGTAGGATGGGGAGAGGCAAATTCACCCCTCCACTTT
TRBV2,-,-,TRBJ1-2,CASRSQGGYGYTF,TGTGCCAGCAGGTCACAGGGTGGCTATGGCTACACCTTC
TRBV5-4,-,-,TRBJ2-5,CASSLAQLQETQYF,TGTGCCAGCAGCTTGGCACAGCTCCAAGAGACCCAGTACTTC
TRBV29-1,-,-,TRBJ1-1,CSVAHTGRGTEAFF,TGCAGCGTTGCTCACACCGGGCGGGGCACTGAAGCTTTCTTT